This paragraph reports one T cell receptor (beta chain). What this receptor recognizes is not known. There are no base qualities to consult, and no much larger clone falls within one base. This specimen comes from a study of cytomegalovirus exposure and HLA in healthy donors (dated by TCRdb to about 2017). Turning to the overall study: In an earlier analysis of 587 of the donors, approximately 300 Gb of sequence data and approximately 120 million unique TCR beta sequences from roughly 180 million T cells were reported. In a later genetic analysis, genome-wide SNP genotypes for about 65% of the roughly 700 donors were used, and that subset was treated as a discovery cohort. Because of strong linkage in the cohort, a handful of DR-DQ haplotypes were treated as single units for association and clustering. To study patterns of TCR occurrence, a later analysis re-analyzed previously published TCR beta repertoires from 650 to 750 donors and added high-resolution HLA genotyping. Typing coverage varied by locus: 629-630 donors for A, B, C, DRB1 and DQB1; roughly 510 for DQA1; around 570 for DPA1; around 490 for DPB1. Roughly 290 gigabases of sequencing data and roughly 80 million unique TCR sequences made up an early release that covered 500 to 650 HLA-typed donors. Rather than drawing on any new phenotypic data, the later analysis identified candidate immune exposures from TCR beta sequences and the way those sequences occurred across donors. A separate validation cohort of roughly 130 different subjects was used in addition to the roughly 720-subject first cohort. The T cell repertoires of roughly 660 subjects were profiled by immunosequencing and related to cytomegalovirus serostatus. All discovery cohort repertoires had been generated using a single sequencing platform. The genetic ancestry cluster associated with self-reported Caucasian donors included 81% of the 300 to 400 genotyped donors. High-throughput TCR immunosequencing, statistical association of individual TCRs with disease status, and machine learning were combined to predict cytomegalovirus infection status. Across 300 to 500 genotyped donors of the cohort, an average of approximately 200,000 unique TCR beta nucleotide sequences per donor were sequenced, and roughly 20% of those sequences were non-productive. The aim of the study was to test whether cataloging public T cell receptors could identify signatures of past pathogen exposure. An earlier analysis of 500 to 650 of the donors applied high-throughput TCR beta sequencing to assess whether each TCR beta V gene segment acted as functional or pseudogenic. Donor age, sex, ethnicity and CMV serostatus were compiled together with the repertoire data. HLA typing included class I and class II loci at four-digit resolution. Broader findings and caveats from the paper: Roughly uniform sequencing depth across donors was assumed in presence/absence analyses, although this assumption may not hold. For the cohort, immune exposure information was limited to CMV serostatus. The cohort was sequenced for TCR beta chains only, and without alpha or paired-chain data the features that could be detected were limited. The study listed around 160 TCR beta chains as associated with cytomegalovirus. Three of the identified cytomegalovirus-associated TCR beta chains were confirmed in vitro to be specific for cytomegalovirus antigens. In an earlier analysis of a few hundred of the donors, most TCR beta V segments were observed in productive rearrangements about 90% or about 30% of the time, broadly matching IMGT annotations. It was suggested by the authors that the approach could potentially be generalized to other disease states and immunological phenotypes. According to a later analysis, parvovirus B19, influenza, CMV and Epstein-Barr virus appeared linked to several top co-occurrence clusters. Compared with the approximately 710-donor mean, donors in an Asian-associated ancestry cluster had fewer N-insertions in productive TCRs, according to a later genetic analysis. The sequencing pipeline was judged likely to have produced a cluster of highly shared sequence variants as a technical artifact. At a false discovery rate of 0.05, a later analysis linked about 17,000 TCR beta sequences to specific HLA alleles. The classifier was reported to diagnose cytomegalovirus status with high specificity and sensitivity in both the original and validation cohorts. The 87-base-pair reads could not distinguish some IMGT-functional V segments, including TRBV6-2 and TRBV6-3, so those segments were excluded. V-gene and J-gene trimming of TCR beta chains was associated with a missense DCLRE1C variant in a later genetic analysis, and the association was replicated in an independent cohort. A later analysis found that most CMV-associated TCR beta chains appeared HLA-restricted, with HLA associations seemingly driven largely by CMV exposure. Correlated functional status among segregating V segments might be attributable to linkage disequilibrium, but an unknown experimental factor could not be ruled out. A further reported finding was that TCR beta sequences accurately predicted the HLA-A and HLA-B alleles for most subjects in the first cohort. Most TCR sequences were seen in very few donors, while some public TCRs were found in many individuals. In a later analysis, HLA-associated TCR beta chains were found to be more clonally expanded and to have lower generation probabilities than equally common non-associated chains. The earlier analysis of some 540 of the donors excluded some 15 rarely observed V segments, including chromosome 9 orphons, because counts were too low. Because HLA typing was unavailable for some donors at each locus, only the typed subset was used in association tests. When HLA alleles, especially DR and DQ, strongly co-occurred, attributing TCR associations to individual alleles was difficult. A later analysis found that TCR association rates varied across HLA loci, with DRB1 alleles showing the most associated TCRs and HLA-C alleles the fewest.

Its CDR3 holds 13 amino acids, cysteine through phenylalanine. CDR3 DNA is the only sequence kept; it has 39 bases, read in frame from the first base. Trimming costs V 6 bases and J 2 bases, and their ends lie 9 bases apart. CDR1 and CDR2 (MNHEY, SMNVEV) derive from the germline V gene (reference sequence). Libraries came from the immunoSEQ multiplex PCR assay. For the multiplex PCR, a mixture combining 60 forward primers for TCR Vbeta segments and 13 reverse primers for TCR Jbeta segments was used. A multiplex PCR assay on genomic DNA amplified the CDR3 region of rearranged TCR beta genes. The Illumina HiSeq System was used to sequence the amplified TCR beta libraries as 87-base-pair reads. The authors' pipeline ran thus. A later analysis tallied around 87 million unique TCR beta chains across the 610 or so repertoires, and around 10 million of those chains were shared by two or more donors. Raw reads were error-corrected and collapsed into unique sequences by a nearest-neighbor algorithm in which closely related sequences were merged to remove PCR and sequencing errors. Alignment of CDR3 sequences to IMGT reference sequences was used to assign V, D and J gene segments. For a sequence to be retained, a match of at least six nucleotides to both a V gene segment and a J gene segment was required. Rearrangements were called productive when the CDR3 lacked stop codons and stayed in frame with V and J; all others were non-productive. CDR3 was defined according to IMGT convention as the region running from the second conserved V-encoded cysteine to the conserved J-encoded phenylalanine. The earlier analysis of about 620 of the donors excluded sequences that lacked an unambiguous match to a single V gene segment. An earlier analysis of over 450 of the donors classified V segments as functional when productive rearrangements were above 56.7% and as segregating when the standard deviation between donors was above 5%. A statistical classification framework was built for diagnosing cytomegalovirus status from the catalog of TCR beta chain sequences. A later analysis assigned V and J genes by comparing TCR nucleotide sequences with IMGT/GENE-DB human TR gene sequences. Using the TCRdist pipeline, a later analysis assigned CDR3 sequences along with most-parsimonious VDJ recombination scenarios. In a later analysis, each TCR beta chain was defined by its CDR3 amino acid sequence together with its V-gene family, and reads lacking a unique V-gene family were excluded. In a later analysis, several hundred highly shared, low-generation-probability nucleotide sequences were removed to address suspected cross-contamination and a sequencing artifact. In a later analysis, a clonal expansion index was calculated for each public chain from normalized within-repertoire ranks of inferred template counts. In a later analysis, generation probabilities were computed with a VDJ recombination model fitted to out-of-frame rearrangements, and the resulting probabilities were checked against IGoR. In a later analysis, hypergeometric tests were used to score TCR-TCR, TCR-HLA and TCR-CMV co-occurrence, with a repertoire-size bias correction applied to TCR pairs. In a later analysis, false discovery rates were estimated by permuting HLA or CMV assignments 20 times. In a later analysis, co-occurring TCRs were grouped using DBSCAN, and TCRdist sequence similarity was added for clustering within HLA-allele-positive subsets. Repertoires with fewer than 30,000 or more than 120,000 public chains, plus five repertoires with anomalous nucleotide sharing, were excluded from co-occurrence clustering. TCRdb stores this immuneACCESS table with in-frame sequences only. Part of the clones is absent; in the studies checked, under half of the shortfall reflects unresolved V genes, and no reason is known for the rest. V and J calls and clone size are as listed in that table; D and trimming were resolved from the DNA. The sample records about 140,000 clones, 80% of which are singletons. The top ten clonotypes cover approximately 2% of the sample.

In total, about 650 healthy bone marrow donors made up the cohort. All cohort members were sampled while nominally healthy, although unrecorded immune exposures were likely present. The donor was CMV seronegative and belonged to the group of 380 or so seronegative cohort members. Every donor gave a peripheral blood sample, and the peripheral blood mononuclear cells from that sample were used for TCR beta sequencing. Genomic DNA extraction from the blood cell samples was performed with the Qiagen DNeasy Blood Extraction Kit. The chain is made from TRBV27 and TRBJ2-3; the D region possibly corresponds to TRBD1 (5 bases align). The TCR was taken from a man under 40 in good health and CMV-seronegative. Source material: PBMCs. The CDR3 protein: CASSRVFTDTQYF. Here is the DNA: TGTGCCAGCAGCAGGGTATTCACAGATACGCAGTATTTT.